Included here is one TCR beta chain sequence, with context. This record belongs to a study of blood T cell repertoires in COVID-19. On the study more broadly: T cells, B-cell-depleted T cells, or PBMCs provided the cDNA or gDNA that served as material.

The CDR3 runs 16 residues. The V gene end was trimmed by 1 base and the J gene end by 4 bases; junction bases not matched to a gene: 7. CDR1 is MGHRA, CDR2 YSYEKL, per germline. Original data processing: Reference gene primers were amplified, and this amplification served to estimate nucleated cell counts. The data were produced by immunoSEQ multiplex PCR, yet TCRdb's version contains in-frame clones alone and is incomplete. The V and J calls and clone size are taken from that table; D and trimming were inferred from the DNA. This sample has approximately 500,000 clones, with around nine tenths found just once.

This chain joins TRBV4-1 and TRBJ2-1; 7 bases match TRBD1. Sequencing was performed on peripheral blood. This TCR derives from a woman aged 45 to 65 with COVID-19, enrolled during active disease. The CDR3 loop reads CASSQGSGQRYNEQFF. CDR3 nucleotides: TGCGCCAGCAGCCAAGGATCGGGACAGAGATACAATGAGCAGTTCTTC.